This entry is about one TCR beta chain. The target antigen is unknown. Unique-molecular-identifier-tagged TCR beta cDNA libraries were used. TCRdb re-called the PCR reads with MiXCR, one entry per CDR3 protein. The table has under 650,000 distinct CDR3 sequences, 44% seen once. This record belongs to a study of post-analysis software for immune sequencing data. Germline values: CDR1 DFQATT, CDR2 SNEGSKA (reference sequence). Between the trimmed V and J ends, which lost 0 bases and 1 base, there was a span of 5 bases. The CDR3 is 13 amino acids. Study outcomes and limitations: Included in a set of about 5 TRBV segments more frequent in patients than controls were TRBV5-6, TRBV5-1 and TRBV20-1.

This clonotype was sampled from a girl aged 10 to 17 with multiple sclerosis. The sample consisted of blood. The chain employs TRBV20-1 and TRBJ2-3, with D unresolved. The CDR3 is CSARDPGTDTQYF. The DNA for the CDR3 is TGCAGTGCTAGAGATCCAGGCACAGATACGCAGTATTTT.